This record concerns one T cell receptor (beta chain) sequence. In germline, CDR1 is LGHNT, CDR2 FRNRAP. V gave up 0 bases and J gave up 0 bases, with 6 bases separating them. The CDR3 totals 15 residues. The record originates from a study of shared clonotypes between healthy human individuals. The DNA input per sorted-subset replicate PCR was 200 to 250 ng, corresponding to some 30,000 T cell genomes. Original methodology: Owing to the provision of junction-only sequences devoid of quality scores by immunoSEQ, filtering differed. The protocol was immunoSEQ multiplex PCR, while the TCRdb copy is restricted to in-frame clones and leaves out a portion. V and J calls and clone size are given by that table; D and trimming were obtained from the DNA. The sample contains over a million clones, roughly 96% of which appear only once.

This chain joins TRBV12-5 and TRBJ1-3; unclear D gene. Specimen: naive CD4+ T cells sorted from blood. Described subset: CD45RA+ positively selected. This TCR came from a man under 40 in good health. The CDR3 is CASGLVKCSGNTIYF. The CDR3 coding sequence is TGTGCTAGTGGTTTGGTAAAGTGCTCTGGAAACACCATATATTTT.